A single sample gave rise to the 6 T cell receptor beta chains below, sequenced in a study of technical replicates of blood from several donors. The table came from immunoSEQ multiplex PCR; TCRdb's copy has only in-frame clones and leaves some out. The sample records 65,000 to 95,000 clones, 65% to 90% being singletons. The sequenced sample consisted of PBMCs. These TCRs come from a human donor in good health. Some clones in this sample may be carry-over from other donors' samples.

CDR3 sequence reads: CASSLQDMNTEAFF. CDR3 bases: TGTGCCAGCAGCTTACAGGACATGAACACTGAAGCTTTCTTT. The chain couples TRBV7-8 to TRBJ1-1; D is possibly TRBD1 (5 bases). V lost 2 bases and J 0 bases, leaving 7 bases between the germline ends. Germline V gene data show CDR1 as SGHVS and CDR2 as FQNEAQ. This CDR3 region has 14 residues.

The chain combines TRBV25-1 with TRBJ2-3; 11 positions match TRBD2. This CDR3 is built from 14 residues. Trimming at V came to 8 bases and at J to 5 bases, leaving 6 bases not matched to a gene. The germline gives CDR1 MGHDK, CDR2 SYGVNS. The CDR3 nucleotides read TGTGCCAGCGTTAGCGGGGGGGCATTAGATACGCAGTATTTT. Translation gives CASVSGGALDTQYF. Filled out from reference TRBV25-1 and TRBJ2-3, the complete variable domain reads EADIYQTPRYLVIGTGKKITLECSQTMGHDKMYWYQQDPGMELHLIHYSYGVNSTEKGDLSSESTVSRIRTEHFPLTLESARPSHTSQYLCASVSGGALDTQYFGPGTRLTVL.

Ten or more counts support this clone. Within the sample, other DNA sequences also encode this same CDR3. This chain connects TRBV5-1 to TRBJ2-1; 10 bases line up with TRBD2. V was clipped by 3 bases and J by 4 bases; unmatched bases: 1. This CDR3 is 14 amino acids long. In germline, CDR1 is SGHRS, CDR2 YFSETQ. The CDR3 region is CASSSAGGYNEQFF. CDR3 DNA: TGCGCCAGCAGCTCAGCGGGGGGGTACAATGAGCAGTTCTTC. The full variable domain, rest sourced from reference TRBV5-1 and TRBJ2-1, is KAGVTQTPRYLIKTRGQQVTLSCSPISGHRSVSWYQQTPGQGLQFLFEYFSETQRNKGNFPGRFSGRQFSNSRSEMNVSTLELGDSALYLCASSSAGGYNEQFFGPGTRLTVL.

The chain recombines TRBV29-1 with TRBJ2-2; the match to TRBD2 covers 7 bases. V lost 7 bases to trimming and J lost 5 bases; unmatched junction nucleotides: 10. This CDR3 contains 14 residues. Germline CDR1 and CDR2: SQVTM and ANQGSEA. The CDR3 bases are TGCAGCGCTAGGGACTCGGGGGGTACCGGGGAGCTGTTTTTT. This codes for CSARDSGGTGELFF.

V and J are TRBV30 and TRBJ2-2; D is undetermined. The CDR3 runs to 12 residues. Germline V gene data show CDR1 as GTSNPN and CDR2 as SVGIG (reference sequence). V lost 0 bases and J 9 bases, leaving 8 bases between the germline ends. The CDR3 protein is CAWSVSSRELFF. The CDR3 DNA reads TGTGCCTGGAGTGTCAGTTCCCGGGAGCTGTTTTTT.

The CDR3 coding sequence is TGTGCCAGTAGTGAGATAACCGCCGGGACAGGGGAGCAGTTCTTC. It translates to CASSEITAGTGEQFF. The V call is TRBV19, the J call TRBJ2-1, with TRBD1 identical over 9 bases. With 5 bases clipped from V and 10 bases from J, the junction kept 12 bases outside the gene matches. The V gene's germline CDR1 is LNHDA and CDR2 SQIVND (reference sequence). The CDR3 runs to 15 residues.